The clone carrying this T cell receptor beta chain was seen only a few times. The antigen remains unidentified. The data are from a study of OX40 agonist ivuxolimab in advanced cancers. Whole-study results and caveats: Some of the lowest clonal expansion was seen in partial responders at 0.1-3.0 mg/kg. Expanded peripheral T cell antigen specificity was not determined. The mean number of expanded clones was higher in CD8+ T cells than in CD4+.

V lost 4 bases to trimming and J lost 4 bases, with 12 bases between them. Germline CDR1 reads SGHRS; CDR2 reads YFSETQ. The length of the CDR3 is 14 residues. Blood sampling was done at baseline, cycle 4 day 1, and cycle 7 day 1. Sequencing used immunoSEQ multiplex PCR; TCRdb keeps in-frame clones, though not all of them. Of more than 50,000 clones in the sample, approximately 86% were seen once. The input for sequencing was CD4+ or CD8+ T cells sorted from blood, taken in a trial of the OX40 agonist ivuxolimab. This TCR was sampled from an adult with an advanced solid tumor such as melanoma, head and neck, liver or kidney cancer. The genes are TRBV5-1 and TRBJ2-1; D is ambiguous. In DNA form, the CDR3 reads TGCGCCAGCAGCCGCAACGTAGGGTACAATGAGCAGTTCTTC. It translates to CASSRNVGYNEQFF.